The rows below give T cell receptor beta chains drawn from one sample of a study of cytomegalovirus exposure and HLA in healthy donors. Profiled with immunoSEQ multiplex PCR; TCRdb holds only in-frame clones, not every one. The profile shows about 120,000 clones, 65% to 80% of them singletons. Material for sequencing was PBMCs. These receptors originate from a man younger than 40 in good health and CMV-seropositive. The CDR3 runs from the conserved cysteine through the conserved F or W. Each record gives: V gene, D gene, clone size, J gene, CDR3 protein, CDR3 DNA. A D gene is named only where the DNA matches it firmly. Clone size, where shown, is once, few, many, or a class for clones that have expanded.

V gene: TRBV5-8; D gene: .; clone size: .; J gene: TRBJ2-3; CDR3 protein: CASSLDGGTQYF; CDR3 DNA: TGTGCCAGCAGCTTGGACGGAGGTACGCAGTATTTT
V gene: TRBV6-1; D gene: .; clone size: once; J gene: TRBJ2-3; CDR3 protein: CASMDGGGTDTQYF; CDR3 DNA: TGTGCCAGCATGGACGGGGGAGGAACAGATACGCAGTATTTT
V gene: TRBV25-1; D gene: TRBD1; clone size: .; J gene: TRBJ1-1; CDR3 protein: CASRWAGGTEAFF; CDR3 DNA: TGTGCCAGCAGGTGGGCAGGGGGCACTGAAGCTTTCTTT
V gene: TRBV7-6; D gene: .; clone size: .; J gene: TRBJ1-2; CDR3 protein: CASSLAPYRGANYGYTF; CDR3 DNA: TGTGCCAGCAGCTTAGCTCCCTACCGGGGGGCTAACTATGGCTACACCTTC
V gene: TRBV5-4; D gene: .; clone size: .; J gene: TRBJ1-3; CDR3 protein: CASSLSGSGNTIYF; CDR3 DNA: TGTGCCAGCAGCTTATCCGGGTCTGGAAACACCATATATTTT
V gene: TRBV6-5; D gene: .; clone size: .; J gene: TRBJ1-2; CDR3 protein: CASSYSGSSDGYGYTF; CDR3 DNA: TGTGCCAGCAGTTACTCGGGCAGTTCAGACGGCTATGGCTACACCTTC
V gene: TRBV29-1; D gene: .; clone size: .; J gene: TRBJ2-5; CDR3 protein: CSEILLEPSETQYF; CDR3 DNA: TGCAGCGAAATATTACTAGAACCGTCAGAGACCCAGTACTTC
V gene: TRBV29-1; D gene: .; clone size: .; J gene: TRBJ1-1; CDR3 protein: CSVVRGATEAFF; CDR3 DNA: TGCAGCGTTGTTCGGGGGGCCACTGAAGCTTTCTTT
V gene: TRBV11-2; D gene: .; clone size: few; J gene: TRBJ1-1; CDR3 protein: CASSYGGTEAFF; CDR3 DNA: TGTGCCAGCAGCTACGGGGGGACTGAAGCTTTCTTT
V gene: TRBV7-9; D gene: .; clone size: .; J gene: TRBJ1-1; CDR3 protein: CASSYPVGPYLNTEAFF; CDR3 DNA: TGTGCCAGCAGCTATCCGGTTGGGCCTTACCTGAACACTGAAGCTTTCTTT
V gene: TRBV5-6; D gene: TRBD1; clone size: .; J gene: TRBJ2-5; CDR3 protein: CASSLRTGRETQYF; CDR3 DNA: TGTGCCAGCAGCCTTCGGACAGGGAGGGAGACCCAGTACTTC